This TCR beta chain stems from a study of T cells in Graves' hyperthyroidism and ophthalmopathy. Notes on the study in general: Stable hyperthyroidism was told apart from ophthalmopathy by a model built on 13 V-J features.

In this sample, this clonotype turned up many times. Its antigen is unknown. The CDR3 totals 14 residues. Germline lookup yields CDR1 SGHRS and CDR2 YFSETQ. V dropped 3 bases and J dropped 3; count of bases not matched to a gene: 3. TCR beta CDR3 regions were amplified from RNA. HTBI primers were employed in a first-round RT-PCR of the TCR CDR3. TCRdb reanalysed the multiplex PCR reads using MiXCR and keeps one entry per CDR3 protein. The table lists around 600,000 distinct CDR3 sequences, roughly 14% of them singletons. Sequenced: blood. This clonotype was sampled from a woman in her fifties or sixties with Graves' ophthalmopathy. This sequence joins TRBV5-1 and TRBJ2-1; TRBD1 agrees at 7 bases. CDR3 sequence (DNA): TGCGCCAGCAGCTCCGGGACAGACTACAATGAGCAGTTCTTC. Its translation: CASSSGTDYNEQFF. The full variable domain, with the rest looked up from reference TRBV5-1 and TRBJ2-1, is KAGVTQTPRYLIKTRGQQVTLSCSPISGHRSVSWYQQTPGQGLQFLFEYFSETQRNKGNFPGRFSGRQFSNSRSEMNVSTLELGDSALYLCASSSGTDYNEQFFGPGTRLTVL.